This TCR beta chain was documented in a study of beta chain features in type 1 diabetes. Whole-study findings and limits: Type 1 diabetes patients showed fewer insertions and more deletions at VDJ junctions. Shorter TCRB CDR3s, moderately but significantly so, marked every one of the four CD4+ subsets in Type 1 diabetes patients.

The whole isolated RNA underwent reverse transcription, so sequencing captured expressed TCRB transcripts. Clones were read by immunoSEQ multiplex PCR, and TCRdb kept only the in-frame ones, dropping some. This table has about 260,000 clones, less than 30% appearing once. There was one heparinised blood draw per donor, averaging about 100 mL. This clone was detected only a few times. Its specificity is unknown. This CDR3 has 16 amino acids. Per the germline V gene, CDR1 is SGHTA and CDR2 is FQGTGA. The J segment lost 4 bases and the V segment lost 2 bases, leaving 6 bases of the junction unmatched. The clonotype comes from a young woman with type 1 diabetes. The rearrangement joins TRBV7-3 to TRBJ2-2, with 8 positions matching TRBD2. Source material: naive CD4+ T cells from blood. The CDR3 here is CASSLAGGFRTGELFF. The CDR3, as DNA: TGTGCCAGCAGCTTAGCGGGAGGTTTTCGCACCGGGGAGCTGTTTTTT. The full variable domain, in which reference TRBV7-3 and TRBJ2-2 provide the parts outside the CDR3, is GAGVSQTPSNKVTEKGKYVELRCDPISGHTALYWYRQSLGQGPEFLIYFQGTGAADDSGLPNDRFFAVRPEGSVSTLKIQRTERGDSAVYLCASSLAGGFRTGELFFGEGSRLTVL.